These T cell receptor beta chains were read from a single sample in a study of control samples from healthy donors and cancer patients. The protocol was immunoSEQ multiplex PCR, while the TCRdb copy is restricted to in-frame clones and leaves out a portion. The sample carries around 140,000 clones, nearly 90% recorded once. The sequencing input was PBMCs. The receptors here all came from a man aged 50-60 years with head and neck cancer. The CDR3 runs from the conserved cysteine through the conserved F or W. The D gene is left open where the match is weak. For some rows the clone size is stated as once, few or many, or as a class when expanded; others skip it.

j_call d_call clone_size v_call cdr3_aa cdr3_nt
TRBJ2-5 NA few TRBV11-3 CASSTTTGAETQYF TGTGCCAGCAGCACCACGACCGGAGCGGAGACCCAGTACTTC
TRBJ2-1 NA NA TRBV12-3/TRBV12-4 CASSFGPERKQFF TGTGCCAGCAGTTTCGGACCCGAACGGAAGCAGTTCTTC
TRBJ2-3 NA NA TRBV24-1 CATSDFTGAYTDTQYF TGTGCCACCAGTGATTTCACCGGGGCCTACACAGATACGCAGTATTTT
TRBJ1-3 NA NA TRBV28 CASGIQGSGNTIYF TGTGCCAGCGGAATTCAGGGGTCTGGAAACACCATATATTTT
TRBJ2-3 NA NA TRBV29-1 CSVWAGDTQYF TGCAGCGTTTGGGCTGGTGATACGCAGTATTTT
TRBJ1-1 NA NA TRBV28 CAITGVSEAFF TGTGCCATCACCGGGGTATCTGAAGCTTTCTTT
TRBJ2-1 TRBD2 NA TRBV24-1 CATSDPTSGGPTYNEQFF TGTGCCACCAGTGACCCGACTAGCGGGGGGCCTACCTACAATGAGCAGTTCTTC
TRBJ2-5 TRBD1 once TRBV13 CASSKKTGGGETQYF TGTGCCAGCAGCAAAAAAACAGGGGGAGGAGAGACCCAGTACTTC
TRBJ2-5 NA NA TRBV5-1 CASSLAGAEQETQYF TGCGCCAGCAGCTTGGCCGGGGCAGAACAAGAGACCCAGTACTTC
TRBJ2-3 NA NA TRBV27 CASSLASGTDTQYF TGTGCCAGCAGTTTAGCTAGCGGCACAGATACGCAGTATTTT
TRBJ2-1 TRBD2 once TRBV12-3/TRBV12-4 CASTPGGAEQFF TGTGCCAGCACCCCGGGGGGGGCGGAGCAGTTCTTC
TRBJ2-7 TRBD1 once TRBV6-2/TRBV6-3 CASSRDRGYEQYF TGTGCCAGCAGTCGGGACAGGGGTTACGAGCAGTACTTC
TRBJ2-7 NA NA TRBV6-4 CASKSPSYEQYF TGTGCCAGCAAAAGCCCGTCCTACGAGCAGTACTTC
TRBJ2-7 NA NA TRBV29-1 CSVEDQGTYEQYF TGCAGCGTTGAAGATCAAGGAACCTACGAGCAGTACTTC
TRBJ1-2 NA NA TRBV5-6 CASSSRGYGYGYTF TGTGCCAGCAGCTCCCGGGGCTATGGCTATGGCTACACCTTC
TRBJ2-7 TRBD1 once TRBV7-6 CASSSRGRGSYEQYF TGTGCCAGCAGCTCCAGGGGGCGAGGCTCCTACGAGCAGTACTTC